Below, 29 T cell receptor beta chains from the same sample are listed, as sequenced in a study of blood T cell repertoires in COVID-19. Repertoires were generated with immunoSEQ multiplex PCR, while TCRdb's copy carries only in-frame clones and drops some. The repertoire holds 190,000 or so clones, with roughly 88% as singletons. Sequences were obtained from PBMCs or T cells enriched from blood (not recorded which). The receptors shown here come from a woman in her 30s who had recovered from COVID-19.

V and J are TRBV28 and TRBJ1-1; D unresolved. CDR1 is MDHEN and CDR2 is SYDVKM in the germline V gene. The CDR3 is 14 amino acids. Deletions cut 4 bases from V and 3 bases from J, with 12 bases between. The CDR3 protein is CASSSAPGDTEAFF. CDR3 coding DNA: TGTGCCAGCAGTTCCGCCCCCGGGGACACTGAAGCTTTCTTT.

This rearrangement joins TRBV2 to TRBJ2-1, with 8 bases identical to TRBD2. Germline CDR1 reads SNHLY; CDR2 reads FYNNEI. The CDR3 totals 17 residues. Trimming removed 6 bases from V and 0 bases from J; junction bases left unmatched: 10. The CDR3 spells CASSQLGSGSSYNEQFF. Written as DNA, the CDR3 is TGTGCCAGCAGCCAACTCGGGAGCGGGAGCTCCTACAATGAGCAGTTCTTC.

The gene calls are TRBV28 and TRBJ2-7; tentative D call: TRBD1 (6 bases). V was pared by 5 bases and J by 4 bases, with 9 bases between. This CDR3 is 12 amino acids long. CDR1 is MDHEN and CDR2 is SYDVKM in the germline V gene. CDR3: CASSVQGYEQYF. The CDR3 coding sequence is TGTGCCAGCAGTGTACAGGGTTACGAGCAGTACTTC.

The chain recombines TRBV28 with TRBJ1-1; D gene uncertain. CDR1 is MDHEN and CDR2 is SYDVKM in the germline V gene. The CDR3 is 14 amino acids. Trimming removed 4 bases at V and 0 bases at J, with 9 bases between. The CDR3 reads CASSSNIMNTEAFF. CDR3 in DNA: TGTGCCAGCAGTTCCAACATTATGAACACTGAAGCTTTCTTT.

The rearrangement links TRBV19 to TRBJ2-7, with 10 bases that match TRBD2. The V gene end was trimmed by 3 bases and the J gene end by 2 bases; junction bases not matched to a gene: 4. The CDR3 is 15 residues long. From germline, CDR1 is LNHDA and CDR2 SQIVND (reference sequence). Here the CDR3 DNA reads TGTGCCAGTAGTATCCGGACTAGCGGAACCTACGAGCAGTACTTC. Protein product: CASSIRTSGTYEQYF.

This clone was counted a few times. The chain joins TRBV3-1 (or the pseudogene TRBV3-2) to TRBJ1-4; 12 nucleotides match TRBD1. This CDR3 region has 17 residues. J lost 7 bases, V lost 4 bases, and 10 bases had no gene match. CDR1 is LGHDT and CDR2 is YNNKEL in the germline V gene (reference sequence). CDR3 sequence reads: CASSPSGQGATGEKLFF. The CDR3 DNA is TGTGCCAGCAGCCCCTCGGGACAGGGGGCGACGGGTGAAAAACTGTTTTTT.

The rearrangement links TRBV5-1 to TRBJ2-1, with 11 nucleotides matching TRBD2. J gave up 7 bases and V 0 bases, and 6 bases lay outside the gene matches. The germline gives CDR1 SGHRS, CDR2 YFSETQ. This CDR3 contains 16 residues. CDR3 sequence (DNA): TGCGCCAGCAGCTTGGCATTAGCGGGAGGGTTAAATGAGCAGTTCTTC. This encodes CASSLALAGGLNEQFF.

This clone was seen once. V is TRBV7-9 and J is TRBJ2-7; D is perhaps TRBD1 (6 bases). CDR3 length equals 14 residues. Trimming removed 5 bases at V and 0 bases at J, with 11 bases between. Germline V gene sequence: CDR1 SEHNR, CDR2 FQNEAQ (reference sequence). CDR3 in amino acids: CASSPTGNSYEQYF. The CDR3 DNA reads TGTGCCAGCAGCCCCACAGGGAACTCCTACGAGCAGTACTTC.

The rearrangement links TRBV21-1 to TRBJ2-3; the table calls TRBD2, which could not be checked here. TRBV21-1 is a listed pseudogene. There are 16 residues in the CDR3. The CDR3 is CASSKFYYTITDTQYF. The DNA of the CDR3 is TGTGCCAGCAGCAAATTTTACTACACAATCACAGATACGCAGTATTTT.

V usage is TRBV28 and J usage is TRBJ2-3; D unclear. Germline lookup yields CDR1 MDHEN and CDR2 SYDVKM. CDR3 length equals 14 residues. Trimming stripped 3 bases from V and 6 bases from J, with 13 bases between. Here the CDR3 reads CASSFADSRDTQYF. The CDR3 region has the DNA TGTGCCAGCAGTTTCGCAGACTCCCGGGATACGCAGTATTTT.

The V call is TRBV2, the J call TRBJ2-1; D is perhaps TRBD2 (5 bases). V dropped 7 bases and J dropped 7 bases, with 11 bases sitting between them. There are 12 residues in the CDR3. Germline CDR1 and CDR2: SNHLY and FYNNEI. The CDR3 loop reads CASTGVLNEQFF. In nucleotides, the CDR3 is TGTGCCAGCACCGGGGTACTAAATGAGCAGTTCTTC.

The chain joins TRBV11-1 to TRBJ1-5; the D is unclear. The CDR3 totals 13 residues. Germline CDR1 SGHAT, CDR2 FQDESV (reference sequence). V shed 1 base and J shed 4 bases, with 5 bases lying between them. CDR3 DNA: TGTGCCAGCAGCTTAGAAGCTAATCAGCCCCAGCATTTT. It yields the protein CASSLEANQPQHF.

The CDR3 is CASSWQAELSDTQYF. The CDR3 DNA sequence: TGTGCCAGCAGCTGGCAGGCCGAACTTTCAGATACGCAGTATTTT. This chain joins TRBV11-2 and TRBJ2-3; no reliable D call. Trimming pared 4 bases from V and 4 bases from J, leaving 15 bases between. Per germline, CDR1 SGHAT and CDR2 FQNNGV. CDR3 size: 15 residues.

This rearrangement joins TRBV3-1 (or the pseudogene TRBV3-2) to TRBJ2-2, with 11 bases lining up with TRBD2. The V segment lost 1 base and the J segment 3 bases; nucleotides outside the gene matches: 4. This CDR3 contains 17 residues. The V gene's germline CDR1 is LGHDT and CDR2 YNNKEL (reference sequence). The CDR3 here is CASSQVGLAGYTGELFF. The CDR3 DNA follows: TGTGCCAGCAGCCAAGTAGGACTAGCGGGTTACACCGGGGAGCTGTTTTTT.

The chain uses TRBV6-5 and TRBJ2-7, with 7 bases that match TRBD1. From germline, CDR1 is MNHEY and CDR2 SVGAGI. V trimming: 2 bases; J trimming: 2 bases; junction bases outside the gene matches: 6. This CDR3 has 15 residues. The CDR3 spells CASSYRAGGPYEQYF. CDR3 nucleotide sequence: TGTGCCAGCAGTTACAGGGCAGGGGGACCCTACGAGCAGTACTTC.

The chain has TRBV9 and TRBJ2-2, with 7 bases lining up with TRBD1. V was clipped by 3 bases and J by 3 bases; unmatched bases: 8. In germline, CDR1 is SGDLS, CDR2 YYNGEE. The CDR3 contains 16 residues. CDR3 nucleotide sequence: TGTGCCAGCAGCGCGACTGACAGGGCGGACACCGGGGAGCTGTTTTTT. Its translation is CASSATDRADTGELFF.

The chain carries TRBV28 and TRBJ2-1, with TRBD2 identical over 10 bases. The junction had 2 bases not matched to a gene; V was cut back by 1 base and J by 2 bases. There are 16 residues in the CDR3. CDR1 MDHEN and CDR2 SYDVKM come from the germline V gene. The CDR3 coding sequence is TGTGCCAGCAGTTTATCCGGACTAGCGGCCTACAATGAGCAGTTCTTC. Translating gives CASSLSGLAAYNEQFF.

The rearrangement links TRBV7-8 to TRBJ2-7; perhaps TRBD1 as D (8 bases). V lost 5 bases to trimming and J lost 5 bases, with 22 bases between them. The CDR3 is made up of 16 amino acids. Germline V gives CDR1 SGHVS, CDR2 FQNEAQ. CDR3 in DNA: TGTGCCAGCAGCGCCCCAGGACAGGGAGGGAGTAACGAGCAGTACTTC. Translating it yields CASSAPGQGGSNEQYF.

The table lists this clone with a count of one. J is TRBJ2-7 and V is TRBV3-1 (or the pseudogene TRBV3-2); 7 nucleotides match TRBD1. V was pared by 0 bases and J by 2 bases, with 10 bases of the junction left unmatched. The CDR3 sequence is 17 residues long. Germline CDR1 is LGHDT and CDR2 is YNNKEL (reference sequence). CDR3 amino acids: CASSQDLRGGAPYEQYF. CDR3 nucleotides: TGTGCCAGCAGCCAAGATCTGCGAGGGGGCGCCCCCTACGAGCAGTACTTC.

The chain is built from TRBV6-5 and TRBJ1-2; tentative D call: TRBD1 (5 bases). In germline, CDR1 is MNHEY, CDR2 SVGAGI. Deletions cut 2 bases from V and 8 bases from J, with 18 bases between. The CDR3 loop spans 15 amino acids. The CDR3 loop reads CASSYDPGREEGYTF. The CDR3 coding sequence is TGTGCCAGCAGTTACGATCCAGGGAGGGAGGAAGGCTACACCTTC.

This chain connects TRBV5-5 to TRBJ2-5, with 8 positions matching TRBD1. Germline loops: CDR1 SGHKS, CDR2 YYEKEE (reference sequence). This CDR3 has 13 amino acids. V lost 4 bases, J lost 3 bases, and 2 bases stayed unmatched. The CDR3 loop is CASSAQGEETQYF. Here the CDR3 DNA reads TGTGCCAGCAGCGCACAGGGGGAAGAGACCCAGTACTTC.

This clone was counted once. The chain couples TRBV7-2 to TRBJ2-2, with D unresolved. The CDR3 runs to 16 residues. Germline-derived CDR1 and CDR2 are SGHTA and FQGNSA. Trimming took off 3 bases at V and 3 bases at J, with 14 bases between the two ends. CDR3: CASSFSTVKDTGELFF. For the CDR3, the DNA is TGTGCCAGCAGCTTCTCAACAGTAAAGGACACCGGGGAGCTGTTTTTT.

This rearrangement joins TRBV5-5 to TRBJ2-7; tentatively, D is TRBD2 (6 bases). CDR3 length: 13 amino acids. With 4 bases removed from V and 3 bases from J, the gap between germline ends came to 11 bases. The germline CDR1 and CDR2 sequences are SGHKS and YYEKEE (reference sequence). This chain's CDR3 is CASSQGLNYEQYF. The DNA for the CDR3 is TGTGCCAGCAGCCAGGGACTGAACTACGAGCAGTACTTC.

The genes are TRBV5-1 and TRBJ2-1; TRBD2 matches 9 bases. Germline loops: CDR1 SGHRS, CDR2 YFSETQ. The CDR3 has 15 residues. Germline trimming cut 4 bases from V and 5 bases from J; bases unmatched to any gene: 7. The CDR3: CASSIIGLANNEQFF. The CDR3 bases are TGCGCCAGCAGCATAATCGGACTAGCGAACAATGAGCAGTTCTTC.

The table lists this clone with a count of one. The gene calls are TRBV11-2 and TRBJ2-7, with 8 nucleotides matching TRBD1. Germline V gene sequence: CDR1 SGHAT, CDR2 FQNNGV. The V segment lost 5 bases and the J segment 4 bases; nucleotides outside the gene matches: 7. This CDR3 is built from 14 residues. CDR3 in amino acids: CASSVGQGGYEQYF. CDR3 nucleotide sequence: TGTGCCAGCAGCGTCGGACAGGGCGGTTACGAGCAGTACTTC.

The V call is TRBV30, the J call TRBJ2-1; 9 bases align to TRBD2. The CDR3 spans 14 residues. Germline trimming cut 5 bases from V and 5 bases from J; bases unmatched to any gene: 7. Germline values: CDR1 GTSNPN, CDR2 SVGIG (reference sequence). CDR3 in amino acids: CAWRPGLAHNEQFF. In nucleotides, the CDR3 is TGTGCCTGGCGCCCGGGACTAGCCCACAATGAGCAGTTCTTC.

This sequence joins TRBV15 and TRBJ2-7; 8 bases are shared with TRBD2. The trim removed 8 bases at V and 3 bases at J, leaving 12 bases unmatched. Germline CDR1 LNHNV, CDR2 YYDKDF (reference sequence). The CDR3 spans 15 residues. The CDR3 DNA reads TGTGCCACCTCCGAAGCGGGAGAGGGGAACTACGAGCAGTACTTC. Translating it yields CATSEAGEGNYEQYF.

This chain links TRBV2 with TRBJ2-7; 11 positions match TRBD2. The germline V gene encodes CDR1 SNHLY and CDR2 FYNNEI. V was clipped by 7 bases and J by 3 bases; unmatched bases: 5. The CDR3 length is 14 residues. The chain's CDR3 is CASTPGLAVYEQYF. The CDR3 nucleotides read TGTGCCAGCACGCCGGGACTAGCGGTCTACGAGCAGTACTTC.

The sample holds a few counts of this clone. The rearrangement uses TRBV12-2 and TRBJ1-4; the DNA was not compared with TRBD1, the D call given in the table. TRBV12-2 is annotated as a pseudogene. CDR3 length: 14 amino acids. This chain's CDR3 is CARKGAGINEKLFF. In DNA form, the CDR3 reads TGTGCAAGAAAGGGGGCAGGGATTAATGAAAAACTGTTTTTT.